Listed below are T cell receptor beta chains from one sample, sequenced in a study of a mutant IDH1 vaccine in newly diagnosed glioma. The repertoire was sequenced with immunoSEQ multiplex PCR; TCRdb's copy has only in-frame clones and lacks some. This table holds 70,000 or so clones, around nine tenths found once. These receptors lack a known antigen. The specimen was PBMCs, collected from a glioma patient whose treatment included an IDH1 peptide vaccine. Receptors were obtained from a man aged 30 to 45 with glioma. CDR3s include the opening cysteine and the closing phenylalanine or tryptophan. D genes are given only for firm matches. Some rows mark clone size as missing; the rest say once, few, many or name a class of expanded clone.

D,size,V,J,DNA,CDR3
TRBD1,NA,TRBV6-1,TRBJ1-5,TGTGCCAGCATGATCTCCAGGGGGGTTGATCAGCCCCAGCATTTT,CASMISRGVDQPQHF
NA,NA,TRBV10-3,TRBJ1-4,TGTGCCATCAGAGACTCAGGGTCAGATAATGAAAAACTGTTTTTT,CAIRDSGSDNEKLFF
NA,few,TRBV28,TRBJ2-1,TGTGCCAGCAGTCCGTTAGCACTTGGTACCTACAATGAGCAGTTCTTC,CASSPLALGTYNEQFF
NA,NA,TRBV28,TRBJ1-2,TGTGCCAGCAGTCTCCTCGGATCTCGCTACACCTTC,CASSLLGSRYTF
NA,NA,TRBV30,TRBJ1-4,TGTGCCTGGGGGGGTGGAGGGGCTAATGAAAAACTGTTTTTT,CAWGGGGANEKLFF
NA,NA,TRBV7-2,TRBJ2-7,TGTGCCAGCAGCCCTCGTCGTAGTTTGACAGGCTCCTACGAGCAGTACTTC,CASSPRRSLTGSYEQYF
TRBD1,NA,TRBV19,TRBJ2-2,TGTGCCAGTGGCGGGACAGGGTTCACCGGGGAGCTGTTTTTT,CASGGTGFTGELFF
NA,few,TRBV7-8,TRBJ2-3,TGTGCCAGCAGCCTCCCCTTACGATTTGGATCAGATACGCAGTATTTT,CASSLPLRFGSDTQYF
NA,NA,TRBV5-8,TRBJ2-6,TGTGCCAGCAGCACGGAGGGTGTATCTGGGGCCAACGTCCTGACTTTC,CASSTEGVSGANVLTF
NA,NA,TRBV30,TRBJ2-7,TGTGCCTGGAGTCGGAGGAGCCTAAGGGGCGAGCAGTACTTC,CAWSRRSLRGEQYF
NA,NA,TRBV28,TRBJ2-7,TGTGCCAGCAGTGCCCGGGACCGCGACTACGAGCAGTACTTC,CASSARDRDYEQYF
NA,NA,TRBV7-7,TRBJ1-5,TGTGCCAGCAGCTTAGGAGCAAATCAGCCCCAGCATTTT,CASSLGANQPQHF
TRBD2,NA,TRBV5-4,TRBJ2-3,TGTGCCAGCAGCCAGGGGACTAGCGGGAGCACAGATACGCAGTATTTT,CASSQGTSGSTDTQYF
NA,NA,TRBV28,TRBJ1-1,TGTGCCAGCAGTTCCCCAGGAATGAACACTGAAGCTTTCTTT,CASSSPGMNTEAFF
NA,NA,TRBV19,TRBJ1-5,TGTGCCAGTAGTGTGAGTGGCGGCAATCAGCCCCAGCATTTT,CASSVSGGNQPQHF
NA,NA,TRBV10-3,TRBJ2-3,TGTGCCATCAGTGAGACAGGCTTCCTACCCACAGATACGCAGTATTTT,CAISETGFLPTDTQYF
NA,NA,TRBV4-3,TRBJ2-3,TGCGCCAGCAGCCAAGAACCGACTAGGACAGATACGCAGTATTTT,CASSQEPTRTDTQYF
NA,NA,TRBV5-8,TRBJ1-1,TGTGCCAGCAGCTTGGATTTAGGGGGGGGCGCTTTAAGGGCTTTCTTT,CASSLDLGGGALRAFF
NA,few,TRBV29-1,TRBJ1-1,TGCAGCGTTTTGTTCCGAGGGAGGACTGAAGCTTTCTTT,CSVLFRGRTEAFF
TRBD2,NA,TRBV6-5,TRBJ2-1,TGTGCCAGCAGGACAGCGGGGGTCCCCTACAATGAGCAGTTCTTC,CASRTAGVPYNEQFF
NA,NA,TRBV18,TRBJ1-1,TGTGCCAGCTCACCACCGGACAGCACTGAAGCTTTCTTT,CASSPPDSTEAFF
TRBD1,NA,TRBV4-1,TRBJ1-2,TGCGCCAGCAGCCAAAGTCCCGGGACAGGCTCTGGCTACACCTTC,CASSQSPGTGSGYTF
TRBD1,NA,TRBV28,TRBJ2-2,TGTGCCAGCCGCAGGGGGTATACCGGGGAGCTGTTTTTT,CASRRGYTGELFF
TRBD1,once,TRBV6-1,TRBJ1-6,TGTGCCAGCAGGGAACCGGGACAGGGGGATAATTCACCCCTCCACTTT,CASREPGQGDNSPLHF
TRBD2,NA,TRBV6-1,TRBJ2-5,TGTGCCAGCGGCGCCGGACTAGCGGAACAAGAGACCCAGTACTTC,CASGAGLAEQETQYF
NA,NA,TRBV9,TRBJ2-6,TGTGCCAGCAGCGTGGGGGCTGGGGCCAACGTCCTGACTTTC,CASSVGAGANVLTF
TRBD1,NA,TRBV2,TRBJ1-2,TGTGCCAGCAGTAGGACAGGGGGCGAATTGAGCTATGGCTACACCTTC,CASSRTGGELSYGYTF
TRBD1,NA,TRBV11-2,TRBJ2-3,TGTGCCAGCAGAGCCGGGACAGGGGGGACAGATACGCAGTATTTT,CASRAGTGGTDTQYF
NA,NA,TRBV18,TRBJ1-2,TGTGCCAGCTCACCGGGGCTCAACTATGGCTACACCTTC,CASSPGLNYGYTF
NA,NA,TRBV6-1,TRBJ1-5,TGTGCCAGCAGTGTGGGTCCGCAGCCCCAGCATTTT,CASSVGPQPQHF
NA,NA,TRBV6-1,TRBJ1-5,TGTGCCAGCAGTTGGACAGAGTATAGCAATCAGCCCCAGCATTTT,CASSWTEYSNQPQHF
NA,once,TRBV4-3,TRBJ2-1,TGCGCCAGCAGCCAAGATTTGGTAGCGAGCTCCCTAAGCTCCTACAATGAGCAGTTCTTC,CASSQDLVASSLSSYNEQFF
NA,NA,TRBV28,TRBJ2-6,TGTGCCAGCACTCTGGAGGGGGCTGGGGCCAACGTCCTGACTTTC,CASTLEGAGANVLTF
TRBD1,once,TRBV5-1,TRBJ2-7,TGCGCCAGCAGCCCAAGGTCCGGGACAGGTTACGAGCAGTACTTC,CASSPRSGTGYEQYF
TRBD1,NA,TRBV6-6,TRBJ2-7,TGTGCCAGCATCCTACAGGGGGCGACCTACGAGCAGTACTTC,CASILQGATYEQYF
TRBD2,NA,TRBV5-6,TRBJ2-5,TGTGCCAGCAGGACTACGCTAGCGGGTGGCAGCGCCGAGTACTTC,CASRTTLAGGSAEYF
NA,NA,TRBV19,TRBJ2-7,TGTGCCAGTAGTCCCAGGATTCAGGGTATCCCTGGCTACGAGCAGTACTTC,CASSPRIQGIPGYEQYF
TRBD2,NA,TRBV4-1,TRBJ2-1,TGCGCCAGCAGCCATACAGAACCTAGCGGGAGGTGTAATGAGCAGTTCTTC,CASSHTEPSGRCNEQFF
TRBD2,NA,TRBV28,TRBJ2-5,TGTGCCAGCAGTCCCATCAGCGGGAGGGCCGCTGGAGAGACCCAGTACTTC,CASSPISGRAAGETQYF
TRBD2,NA,TRBV6-6,TRBJ2-1,TGTGCCAGCACGGGAGGCTACAATGAGCAGTTCTTC,CASTGGYNEQFF
NA,NA,TRBV2,TRBJ2-7,TGTGCCAGCACTGTAATGACTGGATCCTACGAGCAGTACTTC,CASTVMTGSYEQYF
NA,NA,TRBV4-3,TRBJ2-3,TGCGCCAGCAGCCAAAACGGGGCAGATACGCAGTATTTT,CASSQNGADTQYF
NA,NA,TRBV28,TRBJ1-3,TGTGCCAGCAGTTTACTTGGGCCCCGTGGAAACACCATATATTTT,CASSLLGPRGNTIYF
NA,few,TRBV27,TRBJ1-1,TGTGCCAGCAGTTTCGACAGAATCCCTGAAGCTTTCTTT,CASSFDRIPEAFF
TRBD2,NA,TRBV5-4,TRBJ2-3,TGTGCCAGCAGCGACTCCAGCGGGGGACGAGATACGCAGTATTTT,CASSDSSGGRDTQYF
NA,NA,TRBV29-1,TRBJ1-1,TGCAGCGTCGGGGAGGAATACACTGAAGCTTTCTTT,CSVGEEYTEAFF
TRBD2,NA,TRBV11-3,TRBJ2-1,TGTGCCAGCAGCTTAGAAGGCGGGAGGGCCCGTGAGCAGTTCTTC,CASSLEGGRAREQFF
NA,NA,TRBV30,TRBJ2-1,TGTGCCTGGACAGATACTAGGTTGAATGAGCAGTTCTTC,CAWTDTRLNEQFF
NA,NA,TRBV9,TRBJ1-4,TGTGCCAGCAGCGTAGGGTATCGGGGGGTGGAGGAAAAACTGTTTTTT,CASSVGYRGVEEKLFF